This T cell receptor (beta chain) was captured by sequencing in a study of blood T cell repertoires in COVID-19. Study-wide background: COVID-19 samples, acute and convalescent, were from the United States, Italy and Spain.

The CDR3 covers 13 residues. Germline V gene data show CDR1 as MRHNA and CDR2 as SNTAGT. Trimming stripped 2 bases from V and 3 bases from J, with 6 bases between. In the source study's methods: Using reference gene primer amplification, nucleated cell counts were estimated. Clones were sequenced by immunoSEQ multiplex PCR, and TCRdb holds only the in-frame ones, with some missing. The V and J calls and clone size are taken from that table; D and trimming were inferred from the DNA. The profile covers hundreds of thousands of clones, with more than 70% appearing a single time and approximately 7.4% taken by the ten largest. Enrolment of Seattle patients took place during active infection, and they were followed longitudinally.

This TCR came from a woman in her 70s with COVID-19, enrolled during active disease. V is TRBV6-4 and J is TRBJ2-3; D is unclear. Sequencing was carried out using peripheral blood. In nucleotides, the CDR3 is TGTGCCAGCAGTGACCCCCTTACAGATACGCAGTATTTT. Amino acids: CASSDPLTDTQYF.